A single sample is the source of the 24 T cell receptor beta chains below, sequenced in a study of shared clonotypes between healthy human individuals. The repertoire was sequenced with immunoSEQ multiplex PCR; TCRdb's copy has only in-frame clones and lacks some. The data contain millions of clones, 85% to 95% of them singletons. Sequenced material: naive CD4+ T cells sorted from blood. Subset denoted: CD45RA+ positively selected. Receptor source: a man aged 18 to 30 in good health.

The chain carries TRBV20-1 and TRBJ2-1; D remains ambiguous. Germline assignment: CDR1 DFQATT and CDR2 SNEGSKA (reference sequence). Trimming stripped 0 bases from V and 9 bases from J, with 6 bases between. The CDR3 length is 11 residues. The CDR3 coding sequence is TGCAGTGCTAGAGATGAAGGTGAGCAGTTCTTC. As protein: CSARDEGEQFF.

V is TRBV7-2 and J is TRBJ2-1; TRBD2 is a possible D gene (5 bases). The CDR3 length is 16 residues. The germline CDR1 and CDR2 sequences are SGHTA and FQGNSA. V was cut by 4 bases and J by 0 bases, with 13 bases left in between. The CDR3 spells CASSWRWVSSYNEQFF. CDR3 in DNA: TGTGCCAGCAGCTGGAGGTGGGTAAGCTCCTACAATGAGCAGTTCTTC.

The chain is built from TRBV15 and TRBJ2-7; D ambiguous. The CDR3 has 14 residues. The V end was cut by 1 base, the J end by 2 bases, with 9 bases between. Germline V gene data show CDR1 as LNHNV and CDR2 as YYDKDF (reference sequence). CDR3: CATSRGQTAYEQYF. The DNA of the CDR3 is TGTGCCACCAGCAGAGGACAAACCGCCTACGAGCAGTACTTC.

This clone was observed a few times. V is TRBV29-1 and J is TRBJ2-5; D tentatively reads TRBD1 or TRBD2 (5 bases each). This CDR3 is 14 amino acids long. Germline V CDR1 and CDR2: SQVTM, ANQGSEA. V lost 5 bases and J lost 2, with 15 bases in between. Here the CDR3 DNA reads TGCAGCGTTATTGCCGGGACGGAACAAGAGACCCAGTACTTC. Translating gives CSVIAGTEQETQYF.

This clone was seen once. This sequence joins TRBV30 and TRBJ2-5; 7 bases line up with TRBD2. The J call may be mistaken, given a closer DNA end match to TRBJ2-7. Germline CDR1 is GTSNPN and CDR2 is SVGIG (reference sequence). The CDR3 sequence is 12 residues long. CDR3 region: CASGTTTYEQYF. CDR3 DNA: TGTGCCTCGGGGACTACTACCTACGAGCAGTACTTC.

The rearrangement joins TRBV28 to TRBJ1-5, with D unresolved. The V end lost 8 bases, the J end lost 3 bases, and 20 bases lay between the germline ends. CDR1 is MDHEN and CDR2 is SYDVKM in the germline V gene. This CDR3 has 16 residues. CDR3 sequence reads: CASQVLRRAPNQPQHF. DNA of the CDR3: TGTGCCAGCCAAGTGTTGCGGAGGGCACCCAATCAGCCCCAGCATTTT. Combining the CDR3 with reference TRBV28 and TRBJ1-5 gives the whole variable domain DVKVTQSSRYLVKRTGEKVFLECVQDMDHENMFWYRQDPGLGLRLIYFSYDVKMKEKGDIPEGYSVSREKKERFSLILESASTNQTSMYLCASQVLRRAPNQPQHFGDGTRLSIL.

This clone was observed once. The chain is built from TRBV2 and TRBJ2-5, with 8 bases fitting TRBD2. CDR1 is SNHLY and CDR2 is FYNNEI in the germline V gene. V lost 1 base, J lost 1 base, and 2 bases stayed unmatched. The CDR3 is 15 amino acids. CDR3: CASSEGGLVQETQYF. In DNA form, the CDR3 reads TGTGCCAGCAGTGAAGGGGGACTAGTCCAAGAGACCCAGTACTTC.

The J gene is TRBJ2-4, the V gene TRBV4-1; 8 positions agree with TRBD1. This CDR3 region has 18 residues. Germline CDR1 and CDR2: MGHRA and YSYEKL. Trimming cost V 2 bases and J 0 bases; bases outside gene matches: 9. The CDR3 reads CASSQTPGQGLAKNIQYF. In DNA form, the CDR3 reads TGCGCCAGCAGCCAAACGCCCGGACAGGGCCTAGCCAAAAACATTCAGTACTTC.

The CDR3 DNA is TGTGCCATCAGTGAGATTCGGGGTGGTGGTTCACCCCTCCACTTT. Its protein is CAISEIRGGGSPLHF. This rearrangement joins TRBV10-3 to TRBJ1-6; D remains unclear. In germline, CDR1 is ENHRY, CDR2 SYGVKD. The V end lost 2 bases, the J end lost 9 bases, and 14 bases lay between the germline ends. The CDR3 consists of 15 residues.

This clone was counted between two and nine times. At the DNA level, this CDR3 is encoded by other sequences in the same sample as well. This chain connects TRBV9 to TRBJ2-2; no clear D. Looked up from germline, CDR1 is SGDLS and CDR2 is YYNGEE. V was trimmed by 0 bases and J by 4 bases, leaving 4 bases between them. CDR3 size: 13 residues. The CDR3 loop reads CASSVGGTGELFF. The DNA for the CDR3 is TGTGCCAGCAGCGTAGGGGGCACCGGGGAGCTGTTTTTT. The entire variable domain, with the rest obtained from reference TRBV9 and TRBJ2-2, is as follows: DSGVTQTPKHLITATGQRVTLRCSPRSGDLSVYWYQQSLDQGLQFLIQYYNGEERAKGNILERFSAQQFPDLHSELNLSSLELGDSALYFCASSVGGTGELFFGEGSRLTVL.

This rearrangement joins TRBV5-1 to TRBJ1-3, with 7 nucleotides matching TRBD1. Trimming removed 3 bases from V and 3 bases from J; junction bases left unmatched: 3. Germline V CDR1 and CDR2: SGHRS, YFSETQ. The CDR3 spans 14 residues. CDR3 DNA sequence: TGCGCCAGCAGCTCCGGGACAGATGGAAACACCATATATTTT. This encodes CASSSGTDGNTIYF.

The rearrangement uses TRBV5-7 and TRBJ2-7, with TRBD1 identical over 9 bases. TRBV5-7 is flagged as an ORF with uncertain function. J was trimmed by 5 bases and V by 1 base; bases with no gene match: 16. The CDR3 runs to 18 residues. The CDR3 region is CASSLPSSRDREVHEQYF. The DNA of the CDR3 is TGTGCCAGCAGCTTGCCCTCCTCCCGGGACAGGGAGGTTCACGAGCAGTACTTC.

This clone has a handful of counts. CDR3 region: CASSRGGDSPLHF. The CDR3 region has the DNA TGTGCCAGCTCACGCGGGGGCGATTCACCCCTCCACTTT. The chain employs TRBV18 and TRBJ1-6, with a tentative D call TRBD1 (6 bases). V lost 4 bases and J lost 8, with 9 bases in between. The CDR3 runs 13 residues. CDR1 KGHSH and CDR2 LQKENI come from the germline V gene.

CDR3 residues: CASSFGRSGTGMETQYF. In nucleotides, the CDR3 is TGTGCCAGCAGTTTTGGACGATCCGGGACAGGGATGGAGACCCAGTACTTC. The V gene is TRBV28, the J gene TRBJ2-5; 9 bases match TRBD1. The V segment lost 3 bases and the J segment 5 bases; nucleotides outside the gene matches: 13. Per germline, CDR1 MDHEN and CDR2 SYDVKM. The CDR3 consists of 17 residues.

This clone has just one count. The chain employs TRBV4-1 and TRBJ1-1, with 7 bases fitting TRBD1. Germline V gives CDR1 MGHRA, CDR2 YSYEKL. The CDR3 loop spans 17 amino acids. After removal of 4 bases from V and 0 bases from J, the junction contained 11 bases not matched to a gene. In nucleotides, the CDR3 is TGCGCCAGCAGCCCCCCTCACCGGGACAGATTGAACACTGAAGCTTTCTTT. Translation: CASSPPHRDRLNTEAFF.

The chain combines TRBV25-1 with TRBJ2-7; tentative D call: TRBD1 (8 bases). The germline CDR1 and CDR2 sequences are MGHDK and SYGVNS. This CDR3 is built from 15 residues. With 3 bases removed from V and 0 bases from J, the gap between germline ends came to 12 bases. CDR3 amino acids: CASSEGGTGSYEQYF. CDR3 nucleotides: TGTGCCAGCAGTGAGGGAGGGACAGGCTCCTACGAGCAGTACTTC.

This chain uses TRBV19 with TRBJ2-2, with a possible D match to TRBD1 (6 bases). Germline lookup yields CDR1 LNHDA and CDR2 SQIVND (reference sequence). V was clipped by 5 bases and J by 0 bases, with 19 bases between them. This CDR3 has 18 amino acids. CDR3 bases: TGTGCCAGTAGTTTATACATAACCGGGACACCGAACACCGGGGAGCTGTTTTTT. It is translated as CASSLYITGTPNTGELFF.

This chain joins TRBV4-1 and TRBJ1-5; D is unresolved. This CDR3 contains 13 residues. The germline V gene has CDR1 MGHRA and CDR2 YSYEKL. With 0 bases removed from V and 7 bases from J, the gap between germline ends came to 7 bases. CDR3 DNA: TGCGCCAGCAGCCAAGAAAATGGGCAGCCCCAGCATTTT. Protein sequence: CASSQENGQPQHF.

The genes are TRBV6-1 and TRBJ1-1; D not resolved. Germline V lookup: CDR1 MNHNS, CDR2 SASEGT. The CDR3 extends over 16 amino acids. Trimming left V 0 bases short and J 0 bases short, with 11 bases between. The CDR3 is CASSEARATMNTEAFF. DNA for the CDR3: TGTGCCAGCAGTGAAGCGAGAGCTACAATGAACACTGAAGCTTTCTTT.

A remark on this clone: The same CDR3 arises from other DNA sequences in this sample as well. This chain uses TRBV10-3 with TRBJ2-7; 7 bases agree with TRBD1. The trim removed 8 bases at V and 1 base at J, leaving 2 bases unmatched. Germline V lookup: CDR1 ENHRY, CDR2 SYGVKD. This CDR3 contains 12 residues. CDR3 protein: CAIGTVSYEQYF. CDR3 in DNA: TGTGCCATCGGGACAGTTTCCTACGAGCAGTACTTC.

This chain joins TRBV6-4 and TRBJ1-5; TRBD1 aligns across 10 bases. Germline trimming cut 10 bases from V and 4 bases from J; bases unmatched to any gene: 7. The germline gives CDR1 MRHNA, CDR2 SNTAGT. The CDR3 extends over 14 amino acids. In nucleotides, the CDR3 is TGTGCCACCGGGACAGGGGTTGTTAATCAGCCCCAGCATTTT. Its translation is CATGTGVVNQPQHF.

This chain links TRBV28 with TRBJ2-7; D ambiguous. V lost 9 bases and J lost 0, with 12 bases in between. The CDR3 spans 13 residues. CDR1 is MDHEN, CDR2 SYDVKM, per germline. The CDR3 bases are TGTGCCAGTAACCGAGGTTACTCCTACGAGCAGTACTTC. It codes for CASNRGYSYEQYF. Complete variable domain (other parts from reference TRBV28 and TRBJ2-7): DVKVTQSSRYLVKRTGEKVFLECVQDMDHENMFWYRQDPGLGLRLIYFSYDVKMKEKGDIPEGYSVSREKKERFSLILESASTNQTSMYLCASNRGYSYEQYFGPGTRLTVT.

Of note for this clone: Additional DNA sequences in this sample encode the identical CDR3. Here the CDR3 reads CASSLERGRTGELFF. In nucleotides, the CDR3 is TGCGCCAGCAGCTTGGAGCGGGGGCGGACCGGGGAGCTGTTTTTT. The chain has TRBV5-1 and TRBJ2-2; 8 nucleotides line up with TRBD2. Germline CDR1 is SGHRS and CDR2 is YFSETQ. The trim removed 0 bases at V and 5 bases at J, leaving 3 bases unmatched. The CDR3 loop spans 15 amino acids.

Notes on this clone: The sample has other DNA sequences that encode this CDR3 too. The V call is TRBV18, the J call TRBJ2-2, with 7 positions matching TRBD2. Trimming took 3 bases from V and 3 from J; bases not matched to a gene: 1. The CDR3 covers 14 residues. Germline V gene lookup returns CDR1 KGHSH and CDR2 LQKENI. CDR3: CASSPGGDTGELFF. CDR3 nucleotides: TGTGCCAGCTCACCGGGAGGGGACACCGGGGAGCTGTTTTTT.